This T cell receptor beta chain was sequenced for a study of T cells after yellow fever vaccination. Whole-study results and caveats: Clones from primary vaccination mostly reappeared after the booster (roughly 95% CD4, over 85% CD8).

This CDR3 comprises 16 residues. V was shortened by 5 bases and J by 2 bases, with 20 bases between the two germline ends. Germline CDR1 is DFQATT and CDR2 is SNEGSKA (reference sequence). This clonotype showed up many times. Antigen specificity is unknown. Conversion of TCR transcripts into cDNA relied on 5'RACE template switching, which added a universal primer site and UMIs. MiXCR was run by TCRdb on the 5' RACE reads, yielding one entry per CDR3 protein. The sample carries 200,000 to 300,000 distinct CDR3 sequences, 6.7% recorded once. J is TRBJ2-3 and V is TRBV20-1; D is possibly TRBD2 (5 bases). The specimen was CD4+ T cells sorted from PBMCs, collected on the day of the yellow fever booster vaccination. This clonotype was sampled from a young man who received the YFV17D yellow fever vaccine. The CDR3 sequence: CSAAPVVYGITDTQYF. DNA for the CDR3: TGCAGTGCTGCCCCGGTTGTATACGGGATCACAGATACGCAGTATTTT.